This note documents a single TCR beta chain sequence. The antigen remains unidentified. Sort purity for all populations was recorded as exceeding 98%. These data belong to a study of beta chain features in type 1 diabetes. Study at large: No patient-donor differences in age, gender, total cells or subset yield.

The entirety of the isolated RNA underwent reverse transcription, so expressed TCRB transcripts were sequenced. Mean yield for stem cell-like memory T cell samples was about a million reads. Using immunoSEQ multiplex PCR, the repertoire was profiled, and TCRdb retains in-frame clones only, with some absent. The table lists around 26,000 clones, 68% of them singletons. The CDR3 consists of 13 residues. Germline V gives CDR1 SNHLY, CDR2 FYNNEI. Trimming took 7 bases from V and 1 from J, leaving 10 bases between them. General study findings and limits: Junctions at VDJ sites from type 1 diabetes patients had fewer insertions and more deletions. Significant though moderate, a shortening of TCRB CDR3s appeared in all four CD4+ subsets of Type 1 diabetes patients.

Sequences were obtained from stem cell memory CD4+ T cells from blood. This TCR was sampled from a woman in her thirties or forties with type 1 diabetes. The chain couples TRBV2 to TRBJ2-5; the D gene is possibly TRBD2 (5 bases). CDR3 DNA sequence: TGTGCCAGCACCCGAGGGTTCCAAGAGACCCAGTACTTC. It encodes CASTRGFQETQYF.